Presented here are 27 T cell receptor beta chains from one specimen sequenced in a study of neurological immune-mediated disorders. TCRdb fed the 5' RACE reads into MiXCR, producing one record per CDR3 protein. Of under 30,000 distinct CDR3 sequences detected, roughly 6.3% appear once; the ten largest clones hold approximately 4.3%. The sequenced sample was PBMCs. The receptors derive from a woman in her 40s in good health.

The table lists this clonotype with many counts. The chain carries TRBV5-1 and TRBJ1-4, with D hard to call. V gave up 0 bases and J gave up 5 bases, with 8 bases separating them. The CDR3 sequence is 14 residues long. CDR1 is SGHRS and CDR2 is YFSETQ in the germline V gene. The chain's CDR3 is CASSLGRRNEKLFF. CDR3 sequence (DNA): TGCGCCAGCAGCTTGGGACGGCGGAATGAAAAACTGTTTTTT.

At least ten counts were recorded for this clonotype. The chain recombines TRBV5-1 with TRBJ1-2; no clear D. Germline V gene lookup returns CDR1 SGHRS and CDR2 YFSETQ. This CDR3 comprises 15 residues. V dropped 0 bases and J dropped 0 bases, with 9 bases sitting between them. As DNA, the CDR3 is TGCGCCAGCAGCTTGGGAGACGCCGCTAACTATGGCTACACCTTC. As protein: CASSLGDAANYGYTF.

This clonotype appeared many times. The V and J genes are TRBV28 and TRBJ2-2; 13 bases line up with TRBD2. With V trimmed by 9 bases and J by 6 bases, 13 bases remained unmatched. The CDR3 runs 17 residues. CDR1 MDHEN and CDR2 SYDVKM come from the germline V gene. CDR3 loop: CASRGGLAGVLAGELFF. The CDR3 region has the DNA TGTGCCAGTAGGGGTGGACTAGCGGGAGTTTTGGCCGGGGAGCTGTTTTTT.

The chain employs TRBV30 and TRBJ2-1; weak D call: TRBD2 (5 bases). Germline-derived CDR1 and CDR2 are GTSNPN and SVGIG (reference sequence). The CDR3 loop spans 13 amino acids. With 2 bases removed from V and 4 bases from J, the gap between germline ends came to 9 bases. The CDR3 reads CAWSRLAYNEQFF. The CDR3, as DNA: TGTGCCTGGAGTAGGCTAGCTTACAATGAGCAGTTCTTC.

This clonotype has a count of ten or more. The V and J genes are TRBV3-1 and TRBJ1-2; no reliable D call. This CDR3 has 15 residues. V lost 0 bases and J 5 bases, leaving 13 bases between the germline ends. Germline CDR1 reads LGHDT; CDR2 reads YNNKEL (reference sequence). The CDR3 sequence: CASSQESRFEYGYTF. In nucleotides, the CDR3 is TGTGCCAGCAGCCAAGAGTCTCGGTTCGAATATGGCTACACCTTC. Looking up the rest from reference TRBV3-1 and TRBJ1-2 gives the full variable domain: DTAVSQTPKYLVTQMGNDKSIKCEQNLGHDTMYWYKQDSKKFLKIMFSYNNKELIINETVPNRFSPKSPDKAHLNLHINSLELGDSAVYFCASSQESRFEYGYTFGSGTRLTVV.

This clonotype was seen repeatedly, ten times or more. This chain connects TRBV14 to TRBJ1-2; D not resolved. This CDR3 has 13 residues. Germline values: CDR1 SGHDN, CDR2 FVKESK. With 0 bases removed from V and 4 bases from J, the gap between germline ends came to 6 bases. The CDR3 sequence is CASSQDLLYGYTF. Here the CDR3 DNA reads TGTGCCAGCAGCCAAGACCTTCTCTATGGCTACACCTTC.

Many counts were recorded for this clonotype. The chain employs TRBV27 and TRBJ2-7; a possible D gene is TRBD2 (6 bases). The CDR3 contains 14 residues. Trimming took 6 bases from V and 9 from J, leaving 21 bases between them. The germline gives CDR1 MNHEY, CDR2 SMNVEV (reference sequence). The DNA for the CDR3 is TGTGCCAGCAGGACCATCGGGGCGGGATTACGGCAGTACTTC. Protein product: CASRTIGAGLRQYF.

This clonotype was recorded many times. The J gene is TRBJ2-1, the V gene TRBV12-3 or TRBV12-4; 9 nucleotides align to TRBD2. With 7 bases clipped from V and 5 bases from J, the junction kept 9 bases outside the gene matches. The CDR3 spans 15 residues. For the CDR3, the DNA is TGTGCCAGCACCTCGGGACTAGCAGTCAACAATGAGCAGTTCTTC. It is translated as CASTSGLAVNNEQFF.

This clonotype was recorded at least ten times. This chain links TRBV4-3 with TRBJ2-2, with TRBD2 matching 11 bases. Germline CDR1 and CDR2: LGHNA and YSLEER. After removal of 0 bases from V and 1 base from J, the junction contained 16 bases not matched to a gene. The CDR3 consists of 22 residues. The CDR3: CASSQDNGLGLAGGMNTGELFF. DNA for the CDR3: TGCGCCAGCAGCCAAGATAATGGGCTTGGACTAGCGGGCGGGATGAACACCGGGGAGCTGTTTTTT.

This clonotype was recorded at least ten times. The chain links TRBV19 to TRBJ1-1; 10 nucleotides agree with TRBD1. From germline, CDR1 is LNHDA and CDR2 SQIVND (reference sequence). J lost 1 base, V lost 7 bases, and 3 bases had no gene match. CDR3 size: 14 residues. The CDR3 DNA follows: TGTGCCAGTATACGGACAGGGGGGAACACTGAAGCTTTCTTT. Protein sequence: CASIRTGGNTEAFF. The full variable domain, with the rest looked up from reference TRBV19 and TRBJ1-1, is DGGITQSPKYLFRKEGQNVTLSCEQNLNHDAMYWYRQDPGQGLRLIYYSQIVNDFQKGDIAEGYSVSREKKESFPLTVTSAQKNPTAFYLCASIRTGGNTEAFFGQGTRLTVV.

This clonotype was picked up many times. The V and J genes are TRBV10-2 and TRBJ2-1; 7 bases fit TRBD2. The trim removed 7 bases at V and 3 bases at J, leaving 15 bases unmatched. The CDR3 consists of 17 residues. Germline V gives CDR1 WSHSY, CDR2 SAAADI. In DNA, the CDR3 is TGCGCCAGCACCCCGGCCAGGGCGGGAGAGGTCTACAATGAGCAGTTCTTC. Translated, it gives CASTPARAGEVYNEQFF.

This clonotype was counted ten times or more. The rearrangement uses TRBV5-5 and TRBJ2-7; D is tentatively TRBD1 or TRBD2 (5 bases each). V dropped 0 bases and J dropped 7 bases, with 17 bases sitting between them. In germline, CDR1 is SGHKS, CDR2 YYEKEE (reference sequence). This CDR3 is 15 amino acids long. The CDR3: CASSLEVQGTREQYF. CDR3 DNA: TGTGCCAGCAGCTTGGAGGTGCAGGGCACTAGGGAGCAGTACTTC. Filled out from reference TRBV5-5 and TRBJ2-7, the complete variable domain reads DAGVTQSPTHLIKTRGQQVTLRCSPISGHKSVSWYQQVLGQGPQFIFQYYEKEERGRGNFPDRFSARQFPNYSSELNVNALLLGDSALYLCASSLEVQGTREQYFGPGTRLTVT.

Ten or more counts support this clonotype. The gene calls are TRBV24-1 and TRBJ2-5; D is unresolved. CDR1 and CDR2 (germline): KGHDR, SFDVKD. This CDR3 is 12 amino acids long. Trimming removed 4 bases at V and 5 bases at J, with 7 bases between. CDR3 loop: CATSDLRETQYF. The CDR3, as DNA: TGTGCCACCAGTGACCTGCGGGAGACCCAGTACTTC.

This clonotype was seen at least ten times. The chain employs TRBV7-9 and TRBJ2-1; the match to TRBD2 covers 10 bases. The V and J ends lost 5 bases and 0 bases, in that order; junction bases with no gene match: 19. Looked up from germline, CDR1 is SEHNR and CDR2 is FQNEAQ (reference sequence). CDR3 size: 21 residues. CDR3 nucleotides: TGTGCCAGCAGCACTCCGACCCGTCAAGCGGGAGGGCCCCGCTCCTACAATGAGCAGTTCTTC. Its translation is CASSTPTRQAGGPRSYNEQFF.

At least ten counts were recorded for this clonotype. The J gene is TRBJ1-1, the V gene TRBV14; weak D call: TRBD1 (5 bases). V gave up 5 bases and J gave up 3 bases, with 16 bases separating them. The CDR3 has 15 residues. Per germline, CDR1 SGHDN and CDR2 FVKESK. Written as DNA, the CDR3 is TGTGCCAGCAGCTCCCGTATTCGGGGGGACACTGAAGCTTTCTTT. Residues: CASSSRIRGDTEAFF.

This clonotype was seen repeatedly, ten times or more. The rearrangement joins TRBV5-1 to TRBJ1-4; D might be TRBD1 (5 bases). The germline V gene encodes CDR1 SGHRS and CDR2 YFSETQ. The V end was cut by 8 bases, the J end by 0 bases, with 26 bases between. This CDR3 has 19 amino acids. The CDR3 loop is CARSLTRGPRPATNEKLFF. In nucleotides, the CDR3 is TGCGCCAGGAGTCTGACGCGGGGCCCCCGCCCCGCAACTAATGAAAAACTGTTTTTT.

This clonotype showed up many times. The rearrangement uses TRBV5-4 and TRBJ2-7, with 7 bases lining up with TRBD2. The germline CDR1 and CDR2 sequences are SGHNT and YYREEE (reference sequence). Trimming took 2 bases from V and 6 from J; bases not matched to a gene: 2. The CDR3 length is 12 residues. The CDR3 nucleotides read TGTGCCAGCAGCTTTCCGGGGGGCGAGCAGTACTTC. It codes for CASSFPGGEQYF.

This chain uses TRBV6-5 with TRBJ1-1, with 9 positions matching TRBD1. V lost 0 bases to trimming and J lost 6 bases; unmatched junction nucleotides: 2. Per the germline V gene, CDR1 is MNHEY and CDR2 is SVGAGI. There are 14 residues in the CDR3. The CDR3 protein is CASSYSGTGSEAFF. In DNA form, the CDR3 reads TGTGCCAGCAGTTACTCGGGGACAGGGTCTGAAGCTTTCTTT.

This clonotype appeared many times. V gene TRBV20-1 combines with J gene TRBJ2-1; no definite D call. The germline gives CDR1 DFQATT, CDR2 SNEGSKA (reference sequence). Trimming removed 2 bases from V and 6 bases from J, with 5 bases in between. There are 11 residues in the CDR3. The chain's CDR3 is CSARRGNEQFF. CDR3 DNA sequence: TGCAGTGCTAGAAGAGGCAATGAGCAGTTCTTC.

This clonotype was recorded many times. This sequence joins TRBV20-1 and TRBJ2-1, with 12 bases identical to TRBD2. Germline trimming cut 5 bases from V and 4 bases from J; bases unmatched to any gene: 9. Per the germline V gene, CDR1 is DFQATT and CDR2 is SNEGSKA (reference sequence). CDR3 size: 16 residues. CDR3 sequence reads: CSAGVTSGRTYNEQFF. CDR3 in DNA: TGCAGTGCTGGGGTGACTAGCGGGAGAACTTACAATGAGCAGTTCTTC.

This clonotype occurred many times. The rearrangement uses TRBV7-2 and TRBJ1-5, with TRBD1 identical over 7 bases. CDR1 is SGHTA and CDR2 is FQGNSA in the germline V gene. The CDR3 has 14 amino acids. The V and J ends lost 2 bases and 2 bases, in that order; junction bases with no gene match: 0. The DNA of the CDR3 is TGTGCCAGCAGCTTACAGGGGGGCAATCAGCCCCAGCATTTT. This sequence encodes CASSLQGGNQPQHF.

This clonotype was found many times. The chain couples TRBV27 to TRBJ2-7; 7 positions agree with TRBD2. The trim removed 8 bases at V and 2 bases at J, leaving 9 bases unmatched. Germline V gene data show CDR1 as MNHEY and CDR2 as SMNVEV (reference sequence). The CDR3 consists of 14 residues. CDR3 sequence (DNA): TGTGCCAGCCGGTCTGAGGCGGGGGCCTACGAGCAGTACTTC. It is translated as CASRSEAGAYEQYF.

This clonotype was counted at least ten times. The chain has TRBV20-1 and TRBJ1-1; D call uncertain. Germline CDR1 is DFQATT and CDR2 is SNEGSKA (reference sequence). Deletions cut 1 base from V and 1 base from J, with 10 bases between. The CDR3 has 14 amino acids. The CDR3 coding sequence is TGCAGTGCTAGAGGTGGGGTATGGAACACTGAAGCTTTCTTT. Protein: CSARGGVWNTEAFF.

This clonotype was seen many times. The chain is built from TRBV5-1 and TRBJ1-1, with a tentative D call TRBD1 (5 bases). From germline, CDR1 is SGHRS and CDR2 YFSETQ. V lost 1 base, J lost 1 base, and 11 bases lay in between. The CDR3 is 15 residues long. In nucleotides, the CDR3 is TGCGCCAGCAGCTTGCCGGGACTCAAGAACACTGAAGCTTTCTTT. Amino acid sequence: CASSLPGLKNTEAFF.

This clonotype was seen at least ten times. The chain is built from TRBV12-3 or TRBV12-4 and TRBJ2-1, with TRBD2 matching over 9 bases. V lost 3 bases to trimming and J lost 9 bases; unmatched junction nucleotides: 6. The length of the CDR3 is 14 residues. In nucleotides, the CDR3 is TGTGCCAGCAGTTTGCGGGAGGGCCTTGGTGAGCAGTTCTTC. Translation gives CASSLREGLGEQFF.

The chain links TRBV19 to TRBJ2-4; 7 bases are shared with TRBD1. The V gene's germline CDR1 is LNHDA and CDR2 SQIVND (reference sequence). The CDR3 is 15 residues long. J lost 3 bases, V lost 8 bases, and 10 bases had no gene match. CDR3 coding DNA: TGTGCCAGTCAGACAGGGAACGACGACAAAAACATTCAGTACTTC. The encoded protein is CASQTGNDDKNIQYF.

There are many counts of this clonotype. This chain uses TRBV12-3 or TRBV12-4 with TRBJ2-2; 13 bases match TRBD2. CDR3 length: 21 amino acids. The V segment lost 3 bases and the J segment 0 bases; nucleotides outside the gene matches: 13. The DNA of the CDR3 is TGTGCCAGCAGTTTTAAGTTCAGCGGACTAGCGGGAGTGTCGAACACCGGGGAGCTGTTTTTT. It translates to CASSFKFSGLAGVSNTGELFF.